This is a list of T cell receptor beta chains from one sample in a study of Ad26.COV2.S vaccination and SARS-CoV-2 variants. Clones were sequenced by immunoSEQ multiplex PCR, and TCRdb holds only the in-frame ones, with some missing. The sample lists around 310,000 clones, roughly 90% occurring once. Sequenced material: peripheral blood, taken in a trial of Ad26.COV2.S vaccine versus placebo. These receptors came from a person between 18 and 60 years old who received the Ad26.COV2.S COVID-19 vaccine or a placebo. The CDR3 runs from the conserved cysteine through the conserved F or W. Fields, in order: J gene, clone size, D gene, V gene, CDR3 protein, CDR3 DNA. A D gene is named only where the DNA matches it firmly. Clone size is stated in some rows and not others, as once, few, many or a class when expanded.

TRBJ1-2 | NA | NA | TRBV12-3/TRBV12-4 | CASSRQGFNGYTF | TGTGCCAGCAGTAGGCAGGGCTTCAATGGCTACACCTTC
TRBJ2-1 | NA | TRBD1 | TRBV7-9 | CASILTTLGTVNEQFF | TGTGCCAGCATTCTCACAACCCTAGGGACAGTCAATGAGCAGTTCTTC
TRBJ1-1 | NA | NA | TRBV27 | CASSFRGTTEAFF | TGTGCCAGCAGTTTCCGGGGAACCACTGAAGCTTTCTTT
TRBJ1-5 | NA | NA | TRBV6-5 | CASSPDRWNQPQHF | TGTGCCAGCAGCCCGGACAGATGGAATCAGCCCCAGCATTTT
TRBJ2-2 | many | TRBD1 | TRBV5-1 | CASTPPGQMNTGELFF | TGCGCCAGCACCCCCCCGGGACAGATGAACACCGGGGAGCTGTTTTTT
TRBJ2-5 | NA | NA | TRBV29-1 | CSALGQQETQYF | TGCAGCGCCCTAGGACAGCAAGAGACCCAGTACTTC
TRBJ2-3 | NA | TRBD2 | TRBV7-3 | CASSLGAGGPSSTDTQYF | TGTGCCAGCAGCTTAGGAGCGGGAGGCCCCTCCAGCACAGATACGCAGTATTTT
TRBJ2-1 | NA | NA | TRBV18 | CASSTRGGGTGSDEQFF | TGTGCCAGCTCAACTCGGGGAGGCGGGACCGGCTCGGATGAGCAGTTCTTC
TRBJ2-5 | NA | NA | TRBV7-2 | CASSLAGQTQETQYF | TGTGCCAGCAGCTTAGCTGGACAGACCCAAGAGACCCAGTACTTC
TRBJ2-5 | NA | NA | TRBV19 | CASSILIQETQYF | TGTGCCAGTAGTATCCTGATCCAGGAGACCCAGTACTTC
TRBJ2-4 | NA | TRBD1 | TRBV19 | CASSIVRDRGVNIQYF | TGTGCCAGTAGTATAGTCCGGGACAGGGGGGTCAACATTCAGTACTTC
TRBJ1-1 | NA | NA | TRBV18 | CASSQRNTEAFF | TGTGCCAGCTCACAGAGGAACACTGAAGCTTTCTTT
TRBJ1-3 | NA | TRBD1 | TRBV7-9 | CASSPRTGSSGNTIYF | TGTGCCAGCAGCCCGAGGACAGGGAGCTCTGGAAACACCATATATTTT
TRBJ2-3 | NA | NA | TRBV11-2 | CASSLSVGVVDTQYF | TGTGCCAGCAGCCTCTCCGTAGGGGTCGTGGATACGCAGTATTTT